This note documents a single T cell receptor beta chain sequence. V gave up 1 base and J gave up 3 bases; unmatched junction bases: 10. Germline V gene sequence: CDR1 SGHAT, CDR2 FQNNGV. This CDR3 region has 17 residues. This sample is drawn from a study of blood T cell repertoires in COVID-19. Profiling relied on immunoSEQ multiplex PCR, and the TCRdb table lists in-frame clones only, not all of them. The table shows about 100,000 clones, with around four fifths occurring only once. The TCR comes from a man aged 40-49 years with active or convalescent COVID-19. The specimen was peripheral blood. V and J are TRBV11-2 and TRBJ2-5, with TRBD2 matching over 8 bases. This CDR3 reads CASSLGGAGGLKETQYF. CDR3 nucleotides: TGTGCCAGCAGCTTAGGAGGCGCGGGGGGCCTAAAAGAGACCCAGTACTTC.